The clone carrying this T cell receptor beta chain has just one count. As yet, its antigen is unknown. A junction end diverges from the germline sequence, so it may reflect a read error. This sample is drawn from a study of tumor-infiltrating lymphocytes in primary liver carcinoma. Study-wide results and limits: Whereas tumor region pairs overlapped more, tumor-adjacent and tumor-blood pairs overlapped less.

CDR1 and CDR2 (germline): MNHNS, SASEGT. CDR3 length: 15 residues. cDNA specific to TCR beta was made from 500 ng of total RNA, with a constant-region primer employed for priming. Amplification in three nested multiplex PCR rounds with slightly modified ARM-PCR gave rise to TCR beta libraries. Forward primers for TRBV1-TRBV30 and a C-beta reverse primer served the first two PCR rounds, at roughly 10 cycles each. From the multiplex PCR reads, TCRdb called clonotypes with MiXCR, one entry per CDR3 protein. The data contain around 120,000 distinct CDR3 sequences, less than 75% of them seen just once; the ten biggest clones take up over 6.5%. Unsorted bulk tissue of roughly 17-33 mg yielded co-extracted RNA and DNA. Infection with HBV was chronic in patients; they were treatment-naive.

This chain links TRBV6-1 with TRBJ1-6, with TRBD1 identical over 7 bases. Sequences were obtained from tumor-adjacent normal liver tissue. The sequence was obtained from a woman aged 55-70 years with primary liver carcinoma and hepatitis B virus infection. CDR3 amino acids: CVSKDRSSYNSPLHF. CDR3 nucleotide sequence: TGTGTCAGCAAGGACAGGAGCTCCTATAATTCACCCCTCCACTTT.